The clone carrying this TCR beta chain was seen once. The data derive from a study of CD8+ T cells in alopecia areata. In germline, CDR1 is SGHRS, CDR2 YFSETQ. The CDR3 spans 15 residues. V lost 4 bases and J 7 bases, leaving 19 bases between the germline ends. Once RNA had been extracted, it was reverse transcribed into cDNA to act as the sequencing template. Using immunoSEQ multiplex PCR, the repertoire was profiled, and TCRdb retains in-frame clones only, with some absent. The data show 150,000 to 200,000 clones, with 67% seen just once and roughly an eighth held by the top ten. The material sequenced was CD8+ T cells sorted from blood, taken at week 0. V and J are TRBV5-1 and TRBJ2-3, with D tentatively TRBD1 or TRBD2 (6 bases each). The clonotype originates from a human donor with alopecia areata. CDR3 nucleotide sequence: TGCGCCAGCAGCCTAAGCCCTGGAGGGGGGAATACGCAGTATTTT. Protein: CASSLSPGGGNTQYF.